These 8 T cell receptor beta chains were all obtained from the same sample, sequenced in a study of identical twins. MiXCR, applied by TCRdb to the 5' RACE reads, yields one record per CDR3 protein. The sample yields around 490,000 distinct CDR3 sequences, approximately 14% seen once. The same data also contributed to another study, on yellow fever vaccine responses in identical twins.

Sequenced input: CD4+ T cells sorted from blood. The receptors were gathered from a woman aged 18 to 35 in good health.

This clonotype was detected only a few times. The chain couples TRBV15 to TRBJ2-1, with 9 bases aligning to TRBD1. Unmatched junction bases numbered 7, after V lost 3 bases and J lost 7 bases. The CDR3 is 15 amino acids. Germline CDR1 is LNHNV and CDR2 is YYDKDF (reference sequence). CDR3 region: CATSRPGTGFNEQFF. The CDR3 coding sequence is TGTGCCACCAGCAGGCCCGGGACAGGGTTTAATGAGCAGTTCTTC.

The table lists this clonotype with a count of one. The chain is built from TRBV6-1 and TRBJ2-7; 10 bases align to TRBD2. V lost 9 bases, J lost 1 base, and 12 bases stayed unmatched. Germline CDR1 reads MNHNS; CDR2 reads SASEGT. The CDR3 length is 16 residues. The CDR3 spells CASRLAGKSGSYEQYV. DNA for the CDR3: TGTGCCAGTAGACTAGCGGGCAAGTCTGGTTCCTACGAGCAGTACGTC.

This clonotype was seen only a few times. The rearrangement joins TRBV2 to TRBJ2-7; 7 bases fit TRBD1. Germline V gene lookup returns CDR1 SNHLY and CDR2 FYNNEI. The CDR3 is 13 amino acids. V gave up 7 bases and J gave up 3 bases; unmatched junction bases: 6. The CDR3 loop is CASNRQGGYEQYF. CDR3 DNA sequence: TGTGCCAGCAATCGACAGGGTGGCTACGAGCAGTACTTC. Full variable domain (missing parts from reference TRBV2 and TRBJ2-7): EPEVTQTPSHQVTQMGQEVILRCVPISNHLYFYWYRQILGQKVEFLVSFYNNEISEKSEIFDDQFSVERPDGSNFTLKIRSTKLEDSAMYFCASNRQGGYEQYFGPGTRLTVT.

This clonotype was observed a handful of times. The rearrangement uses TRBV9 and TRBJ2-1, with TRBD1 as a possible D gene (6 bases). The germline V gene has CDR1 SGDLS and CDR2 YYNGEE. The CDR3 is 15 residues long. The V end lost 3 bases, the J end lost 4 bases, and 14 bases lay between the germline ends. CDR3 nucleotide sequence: TGTGCCAGCAGCGCGGGACACGGGGTTTACAATGAGCAGTTCTTC. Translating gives CASSAGHGVYNEQFF.

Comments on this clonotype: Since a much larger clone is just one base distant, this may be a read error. For the CDR3, the DNA is TGCGCCAGCAGCTTGTCGGGAGGCTCCTGCGAGCAGTACTTC. Protein: CASSLSGGSCEQYF. V is TRBV5-1 and J is TRBJ2-7, with 7 nucleotides matching TRBD2. The CDR3 has 14 amino acids. Germline V CDR1 and CDR2: SGHRS, YFSETQ.

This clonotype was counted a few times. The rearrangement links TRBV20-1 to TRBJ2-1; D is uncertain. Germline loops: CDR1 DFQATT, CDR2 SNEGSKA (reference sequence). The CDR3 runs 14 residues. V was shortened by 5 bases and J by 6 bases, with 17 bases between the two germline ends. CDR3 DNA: TGCAGTGCTGCCTTTCTGACGGTCCTCAATGAGCAGTTCTTC. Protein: CSAAFLTVLNEQFF.

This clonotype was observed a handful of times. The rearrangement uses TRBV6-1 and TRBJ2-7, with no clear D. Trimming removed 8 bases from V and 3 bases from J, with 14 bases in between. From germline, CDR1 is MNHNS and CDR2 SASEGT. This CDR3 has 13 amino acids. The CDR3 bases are TGTGCCAGCGCCCGGAATAGTGGCTACGAGCAGTACTTC. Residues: CASARNSGYEQYF.

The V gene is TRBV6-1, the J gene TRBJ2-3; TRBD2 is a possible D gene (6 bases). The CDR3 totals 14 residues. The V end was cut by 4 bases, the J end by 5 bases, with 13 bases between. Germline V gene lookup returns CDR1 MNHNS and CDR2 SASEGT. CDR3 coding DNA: TGTGCCAGCAGTGCTCGGGAGTCTCAAGATACGCAGTATTTT. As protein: CASSARESQDTQYF.